What follows is one T cell receptor (beta chain) and its context. The sample originates from a study of blood T cell repertoires in COVID-19. Background on the study: COVID-19 samples from acute and convalescent phases originated in the United States, Italy and Spain. PBMCs, B-cell-depleted T cells, or T cells were the source of the cDNA or gDNA that made up the material.

The germline V gene has CDR1 LGHNA and CDR2 YNFKEQ. The CDR3 contains 16 residues. Trimming pared 0 bases from V and 4 bases from J, leaving 15 bases between. Original handling: How many nucleated cells were present was estimated from reference gene primer amplification. This table comes from immunoSEQ multiplex PCR, and its TCRdb copy is limited to in-frame clones, with some not included. For V, J and clone size, that table is used; D and trimming come from the DNA. The repertoire includes 55,000 to 90,000 clones, more than 85% of them detected once, and about an eighth sits in the top ten. The TCR sequence derives from a human donor with active COVID-19. The donor label of this sample is uncertain. Material for sequencing was peripheral blood. V and J are TRBV4-2 and TRBJ1-2, with D possibly being TRBD1 (5 bases). The DNA for the CDR3 is TGTGCCAGCAGCCAAGATCCGGAGGGGACCGCCTATGGCTACACCTTC. Translation gives CASSQDPEGTAYGYTF.